Below, 11 T cell receptor beta chains from the same sample are listed, as sequenced in a study of beta chain features in type 1 diabetes. Findings of the study overall: When Type 1 diabetes patients were examined, their TCRB CDR3s proved moderately but significantly shorter in all four CD4+ subsets.

No antigens are known for them. As every portion of the isolated RNA was reverse transcribed, the sequencing read expressed TCRB transcripts. Method: immunoSEQ multiplex PCR; TCRdb's copy keeps in-frame clones and lacks some. The sample records about 160,000 clones, roughly 9% being singletons. Sequencing was performed on central memory CD4+ T cells from blood. These receptors were obtained from a woman aged 30 to 39 with type 1 diabetes.

This rearrangement joins TRBV19 to TRBJ2-1; 11 bases agree with TRBD2. This CDR3 region has 15 residues. Trimming took 5 bases from V and 8 from J; bases not matched to a gene: 8. Germline loops: CDR1 LNHDA, CDR2 SQIVND (reference sequence). The CDR3 DNA follows: TGTGCCAGTAGTGACGGTAGCGGGAGGGCAGATGAGCAGTTCTTC. It codes for CASSDGSGRADEQFF.

This clone has just a few counts. The V and J genes are TRBV6-1 and TRBJ2-1; unclear D gene. V dropped 2 bases and J dropped 9 bases, with 8 bases sitting between them. The CDR3 is made up of 12 amino acids. Germline lookup yields CDR1 MNHNS and CDR2 SASEGT. The CDR3 here is CASSESFIEQFF. CDR3 DNA sequence: TGTGCCAGCAGTGAATCGTTTATTGAGCAGTTCTTC.

The rearrangement links TRBV28 to TRBJ2-7, with 15 positions matching TRBD2. The CDR3 totals 15 residues. The junction had 1 base not matched to a gene; V was cut back by 3 bases and J by 4 bases. The germline V gene encodes CDR1 MDHEN and CDR2 SYDVKM. For the CDR3, the DNA is TGTGCCAGCAGTTTTGGGACTAGCGGGAGGTACGAGCAGTACTTC. It translates to CASSFGTSGRYEQYF.

This sequence joins TRBV30 and TRBJ2-1, with 12 nucleotides matching TRBD1. Germline V gene lookup returns CDR1 GTSNPN and CDR2 SVGIG (reference sequence). V shed 5 bases, J shed 7 bases, and the junction held 9 bases outside the gene matches. The CDR3 is made up of 15 amino acids. CDR3 sequence reads: CAWETGTGGVNEQFF. The CDR3, as DNA: TGTGCCTGGGAGACCGGGACAGGGGGCGTAAATGAGCAGTTCTTC.

This clone appeared a few times. The chain has TRBV18 and TRBJ2-1, with TRBD1 as a possible D gene (5 bases). CDR3 length: 13 amino acids. The V end lost 0 bases, the J end lost 6 bases, and 6 bases lay between the germline ends. Germline-derived CDR1 and CDR2 are KGHSH and LQKENI. This CDR3 reads CASSPPGANEQFF. The CDR3 bases are TGTGCCAGCTCACCACCAGGGGCCAATGAGCAGTTCTTC.

In its sample, this clone was seen a few times. The CDR3 reads CASRKDRNYGYTF. CDR3 sequence (DNA): TGCGCCAGCAGGAAGGACAGGAACTATGGCTACACCTTC. V usage is TRBV5-1 and J usage is TRBJ1-2; 7 bases agree with TRBD1. This CDR3 spans 13 amino acids. Trimming cost V 5 bases and J 2 bases; bases outside gene matches: 3. CDR1 is SGHRS and CDR2 is YFSETQ in the germline V gene.

This CDR3 reads CASSLEGGWETQYF. The CDR3 DNA follows: TGTGCCAGCAGCTTAGAGGGGGGATGGGAGACCCAGTACTTC. This sequence joins TRBV11-2 and TRBJ2-5; D is perhaps TRBD2 (6 bases). Trimming removed 0 bases from V and 5 bases from J, with 10 bases in between. The germline gives CDR1 SGHAT, CDR2 FQNNGV. This CDR3 region has 14 residues.

This chain joins TRBV10-3 and TRBJ2-7; TRBD2 is a possible D gene (6 bases). Trimming removed 8 bases at V and 0 bases at J, with 14 bases between. This CDR3 is built from 14 residues. CDR1 is ENHRY and CDR2 is SYGVKD in the germline V gene. CDR3 sequence (DNA): TGTGCCATCCGGCGGGACGGGAGCTCCTACGAGCAGTACTTC. It translates to CAIRRDGSSYEQYF.

This clone was detected only a few times. The chain is built from TRBV4-2 and TRBJ2-5; TRBD2 matches 11 bases. CDR3 length: 17 amino acids. The germline V gene has CDR1 LGHNA and CDR2 YNFKEQ. J lost 2 bases, V lost 3 bases, and 8 bases had no gene match. The CDR3 nucleotides read TGTGCCAGCAGCCAGGATACCGGGACTAGCGGACAAGAGACCCAGTACTTC. It is translated as CASSQDTGTSGQETQYF.

This clone turned up a few times. V is TRBV2 and J is TRBJ1-5, with D possibly matching TRBD1 (5 bases). The germline V gene has CDR1 SNHLY and CDR2 FYNNEI. The CDR3 totals 14 residues. Trimming stripped 1 base from V and 4 bases from J, with 8 bases between. In DNA form, the CDR3 reads TGTGCCAGCAGTGAAGGGGGCTGGAATCAGCCCCAGCATTTT. It encodes CASSEGGWNQPQHF.

The sample holds a few counts of this clone. The rearrangement links TRBV11-3 to TRBJ2-1; tentatively, D is TRBD2 (5 bases). Trimming cost V 1 base and J 0 bases, with 13 bases left between them. The germline gives CDR1 SGHNT, CDR2 YENEEA. The CDR3 is made up of 17 amino acids. This chain's CDR3 is CASSLGARRSSYNEQFF. Written as DNA, the CDR3 is TGTGCCAGCAGCTTAGGGGCACGGAGGAGCTCCTACAATGAGCAGTTCTTC.